Listed here are 32 T cell receptor beta chains from one sample, sequenced in a study of human T cells and chemical hapten exposure. Time point defined: patch test 2, 6 weeks after DPC sensitization. Sample treatment: therapeutic diphenylcyclopropenone sensitization with weekly scalp DPC. TCRdb processed the RACE reads anew with MiXCR; each CDR3 protein has one entry. The profile shows over 70,000 distinct CDR3 sequences, roughly 11% of them singletons. The sample consisted of whole blood, taken in connection with sensitization to the hapten diphenylcyclopropenone (DPC). All receptors derive from a man younger than 35 with alopecia areata. Some clones in this sample may be carry-over from other donors' samples.

This clonotype has just a few counts. The rearrangement joins TRBV10-3 to TRBJ2-5, with D perhaps TRBD2 (7 bases). V gave up 10 bases and J gave up 5 bases, with 20 bases separating them. The CDR3 contains 14 residues. CDR1 and CDR2 from the germline V gene are ENHRY and SYGVKD. The CDR3 nucleotides read TGTGCCAGCTCTTTAGGGAGGGGGTCGGAGACCCAGTACTTC. Protein product: CASSLGRGSETQYF.

The chain couples TRBV2 to TRBJ1-1; D gene ambiguous. V lost 6 bases to trimming and J lost 3 bases, with 11 bases between them. The germline V gene has CDR1 SNHLY and CDR2 FYNNEI. CDR3 length: 13 amino acids. The CDR3 bases are TGTGCCAGCAGGAACCCCCTATACACTGAAGCTTTCTTT. Its translation: CASRNPLYTEAFF.

This clonotype came up a few times. The chain has TRBV5-1 and TRBJ1-6; TRBD1 matches at 7 bases. With 4 bases clipped from V and 3 bases from J, the junction kept 13 bases outside the gene matches. The CDR3 spans 18 residues. Germline values: CDR1 SGHRS, CDR2 YFSETQ. CDR3 bases: TGCGCCAGCAGCCTATCATACTACCGGGACAGCTATAATTCACCCCTCCACTTT. Its translation is CASSLSYYRDSYNSPLHF.

This clonotype was counted at least ten times. V is TRBV6-5 and J is TRBJ2-4; 8 bases agree with TRBD1. The CDR3 totals 17 residues. The V gene's germline CDR1 is MNHEY and CDR2 SVGAGI. V was pared by 5 bases and J by 0 bases, with 9 bases of the junction left unmatched. CDR3 residues: CASSQDREALAKNIQYF. The DNA for the CDR3 is TGTGCCAGCAGTCAGGACAGGGAGGCCCTAGCCAAAAACATTCAGTACTTC.

This clonotype was seen ten or more times. This chain joins TRBV7-6 and TRBJ1-2; tentative D call: TRBD1 (5 bases). The CDR3 contains 13 residues. V gave up 1 base and J gave up 8 bases, with 11 bases separating them. Germline values: CDR1 SGHVS, CDR2 FNYEAQ. The CDR3, as DNA: TGTGCCAGCAGCTTAGGCCAGGGTACAGGCTACACCTTC. Protein: CASSLGQGTGYTF.

In nucleotides, the CDR3 is TGTGCCAGCAGCTTGGAAAGGACAGCCTATGGCTACACCTTC. It encodes CASSLERTAYGYTF. J is TRBJ1-2 and V is TRBV5-4; a weak D match, TRBD1 (6 bases). The CDR3 runs to 14 residues. Per germline, CDR1 SGHNT and CDR2 YYREEE (reference sequence). V lost 0 bases and J 4 bases, leaving 10 bases between the germline ends.

The rearrangement uses TRBV18 and TRBJ1-2; TRBD1 is a possible D gene (5 bases). Germline V gene data show CDR1 as KGHSH and CDR2 as LQKENI. The CDR3 has 17 residues. V was clipped by 6 bases and J by 8 bases, with 28 bases between them. CDR3 region: CASSLYGREPIMMGYTF. CDR3 bases: TGTGCCAGCTCCCTATATGGCAGGGAACCCATTATGATGGGCTACACCTTC.

In its sample, this clonotype was seen many times. This chain links TRBV4-3 with TRBJ1-2, with 8 bases aligning to TRBD1. Germline V gene lookup returns CDR1 LGHNA and CDR2 YSLEER. This CDR3 spans 18 amino acids. The junction had 9 bases not matched to a gene; V was cut back by 0 bases and J by 0 bases. CDR3 residues: CASSQEDRETAPNYGYTF. The CDR3 DNA reads TGCGCCAGCAGCCAAGAGGACAGGGAAACCGCTCCTAACTATGGCTACACCTTC.

The V gene is TRBV5-1, the J gene TRBJ2-3; no firm D call. The V and J ends lost 4 bases and 2 bases respectively, with 5 bases between them. The CDR3 has 12 amino acids. Per the germline V gene, CDR1 is SGHRS and CDR2 is YFSETQ. The DNA of the CDR3 is TGCGCCAGCAGCACCTACACAGATACGCAGTATTTT. It specifies CASSTYTDTQYF.

Of note for this clonotype: A much larger clone differs from this one at a single base, so this may be a read error. The rearrangement uses TRBV6-4 and TRBJ1-1; D not certain. The germline V and J ends were trimmed by 0 bases and 2 bases, with 7 bases remaining between them. Per germline, CDR1 MRHNA and CDR2 SNTAGT. There are 14 residues in the CDR3. CDR3 amino acids: CASSDSADNTEAFF. The CDR3 coding sequence is TGTGCCAGCAGTGACTCCGCAGATAACACTGAAGCTTTCTTT.

This clonotype was seen only a few times. The chain links TRBV9 to TRBJ2-3; D not resolved. The CDR3 consists of 12 residues. The germline gives CDR1 SGDLS, CDR2 YYNGEE. Trimming removed 3 bases at V and 3 bases at J, with 5 bases between. The chain's CDR3 is CASSGVTDTQYF. The CDR3 nucleotides read TGTGCCAGCAGCGGTGTAACAGATACGCAGTATTTT.

J is TRBJ1-5 and V is TRBV12-3 or TRBV12-4; D uncertain. With 4 bases removed from V and 1 base from J, the gap between germline ends came to 11 bases. This CDR3 has 15 residues. DNA for the CDR3: TGTGCCAGCAGTTCCGTGAGTGGGAGCAATCAGCCCCAGCATTTT. Encoded protein: CASSSVSGSNQPQHF.

This clonotype appeared a few times. This rearrangement joins TRBV14 to TRBJ2-3; D uncertain. The germline V gene encodes CDR1 SGHDN and CDR2 FVKESK. V was pared by 4 bases and J by 5 bases, with 7 bases between. The CDR3 contains 12 residues. The CDR3 DNA is TGTGCCAGCAGCCTCCTCGGAGATACGCAGTATTTT. This codes for CASSLLGDTQYF. Full variable domain (rest looked up from reference TRBV14 and TRBJ2-3): EAGVTQFPSHSVIEKGQTVTLRCDPISGHDNLYWYRRVMGKEIKFLLHFVKESKQDESGMPNNRFLAERTGGTYSTLKVQPAELEDSGVYFCASSLLGDTQYFGPGTRLTVL.

The table lists this clonotype with a few counts. V usage is TRBV9 and J usage is TRBJ1-6; 7 positions agree with TRBD1. CDR3 length: 14 residues. V trimming: 4 bases; J trimming: 6 bases; junction bases outside the gene matches: 4. Germline CDR1 SGDLS, CDR2 YYNGEE. Written as DNA, the CDR3 is TGTGCCAGCAGCCGACAGGGAGGTAATTCACCCCTCCACTTT. This encodes CASSRQGGNSPLHF.

The chain combines TRBV12-5 with TRBJ1-1; D gene uncertain. Trimming pared 3 bases from V and 4 bases from J, leaving 18 bases between. Germline V CDR1 and CDR2: LGHNT, FRNRAP. This CDR3 is built from 16 residues. In nucleotides, the CDR3 is TGTGCTAGTGGTTTAGGTGGTGGGTTTCTGAGCACTGAAGCTTTCTTT. This gives the protein CASGLGGGFLSTEAFF.

The V gene is TRBV7-2, the J gene TRBJ2-3; no definite D call. Germline V CDR1 and CDR2: SGHTA, FQGNSA. The CDR3 runs to 12 residues. The germline V and J ends were trimmed by 5 bases and 1 base, with 4 bases remaining between them. The CDR3 sequence is CASSRGTDTQYF. CDR3 bases: TGTGCCAGCAGCCGGGGCACAGATACGCAGTATTTT.

The gene calls are TRBV2 and TRBJ2-7, with TRBD1 as a possible D gene (6 bases). Per the germline V gene, CDR1 is SNHLY and CDR2 is FYNNEI. The CDR3 is 14 amino acids. V was pared by 8 bases and J by 3 bases, with 17 bases between. The DNA for the CDR3 is TGTGCCAGCCGGAGTAGGGGGATTGGCTACGAGCAGTACTTC. Protein product: CASRSRGIGYEQYF.

The chain employs TRBV7-9 and TRBJ1-1; D call uncertain. The length of the CDR3 is 14 residues. CDR1 and CDR2 from the germline V gene are SEHNR and FQNEAQ (reference sequence). Trimming took off 3 bases at V and 4 bases at J, with 12 bases between the two ends. CDR3 sequence: CASSFPRVGTEAFF. CDR3 DNA: TGTGCCAGCAGCTTTCCCCGGGTGGGCACTGAAGCTTTCTTT.

The chain links TRBV5-1 to TRBJ2-3; the D call may be TRBD1 or TRBD2 (5 bases each). Germline V gene data show CDR1 as SGHRS and CDR2 as YFSETQ. Trimming removed 4 bases from V and 5 bases from J, with 20 bases in between. The CDR3 spans 16 residues. In DNA form, the CDR3 reads TGCGCCAGCAGCCAAATTACAGGAGTTCGGGGAGATACGCAGTATTTT. Translated, it gives CASSQITGVRGDTQYF.

The V call is TRBV4-3, the J call TRBJ2-3, with a tentative D call TRBD1 (5 bases). The CDR3 sequence is 13 residues long. Germline assignment: CDR1 LGHNA and CDR2 YSLEER. The V end lost 2 bases, the J end lost 4 bases, and 7 bases lay between the germline ends. Here the CDR3 DNA reads TGCGCCAGCAGCCAACAGGGATCAGATACGCAGTATTTT. It specifies CASSQQGSDTQYF.

This clonotype was counted at least ten times. The chain joins TRBV12-2 to TRBJ1-1. TRBV12-2 is classified as a pseudogene. The CDR3 consists of 15 residues. CDR3 protein: CASRLWVERMPEAFF. DNA for the CDR3: TGTGCAAGTCGCTTATGGGTCGAGAGGATGCCTGAAGCTTTCTTT.

This chain uses TRBV7-9 with TRBJ2-2; the D gene is possibly TRBD2 (5 bases). This CDR3 contains 15 residues. V lost 0 bases, J lost 4 bases, and 9 bases lay in between. Per the germline V gene, CDR1 is SEHNR and CDR2 is FQNEAQ (reference sequence). The CDR3 here is CASSLARAVTGELFF. The CDR3 DNA is TGTGCCAGCAGCTTAGCGCGGGCGGTCACCGGGGAGCTGTTTTTT.

This clonotype was seen a few times. The J gene is TRBJ2-5, the V gene TRBV7-9; TRBD1 agrees at 7 bases. Germline V CDR1 and CDR2: SEHNR, FQNEAQ (reference sequence). Trimming removed 5 bases from V and 3 bases from J; junction bases left unmatched: 6. CDR3 length: 14 residues. The CDR3 DNA sequence: TGTGCCAGCAGCCCCGTGACAGGGAAAGAGACCCAGTACTTC. Translated, it gives CASSPVTGKETQYF.

At least ten counts were recorded for this clonotype. This chain connects TRBV19 to TRBJ2-1, with TRBD1 as a possible D gene (6 bases). The V end lost 7 bases, the J end lost 8 bases, and 12 bases lay between the germline ends. The CDR3 is made up of 12 amino acids. The V gene's germline CDR1 is LNHDA and CDR2 SQIVND (reference sequence). The CDR3 region is CASNGRGYEQFF. The CDR3 DNA reads TGTGCCAGTAACGGCAGGGGTTATGAGCAGTTCTTC.

There are a few counts of this clonotype. V usage is TRBV20-1 and J usage is TRBJ2-1; 7 bases line up with TRBD1. V lost 3 bases, J lost 12 bases, and 11 bases stayed unmatched. Germline assignment: CDR1 DFQATT and CDR2 SNEGSKA (reference sequence). This CDR3 is built from 13 residues. This CDR3 is CSARRDSILMQFF. CDR3 coding DNA: TGCAGTGCTAGGAGGGACAGTATCCTCATGCAGTTCTTC.

This clonotype was seen a handful of times. A junction end diverges from the germline sequence, so it may reflect a read error. The DNA for the CDR3 is TGCGCCAGCAGCTTGGATCCGACAGTCCGGAGGGATTTT. Protein: CASSLDPTVRRDF. The rearrangement links TRBV5-1 to TRBJ2-3, with D maybe TRBD2 (6 bases). Germline V gene sequence: CDR1 SGHRS, CDR2 YFSETQ. This CDR3 region has 13 residues.

This clonotype has ten or more counts. The rearrangement joins TRBV28 to TRBJ2-5; D gene unclear. Trimming removed 6 bases at V and 1 base at J, with 18 bases between. This CDR3 region has 16 residues. Germline-derived CDR1 and CDR2 are MDHEN and SYDVKM. CDR3 bases: TGTGCCAGCAGCCCCCCTCGCGTAGACCTCCAAGAGACCCAGTACTTC. As protein: CASSPPRVDLQETQYF.

This clonotype was recorded a few times. The rearrangement joins TRBV19 to TRBJ1-5; 8 bases line up with TRBD1. CDR3 length equals 14 residues. CDR1 is LNHDA and CDR2 is SQIVND in the germline V gene (reference sequence). The trim removed 4 bases at V and 6 bases at J, leaving 5 bases unmatched. DNA for the CDR3: TGTGCCAGTAGTACGGACAGGGATCCTCAGCCCCAGCATTTT. Residues: CASSTDRDPQPQHF.

This clonotype has a count of ten or more. The chain recombines TRBV7-3 with TRBJ2-5; 12 bases fit TRBD2. Unmatched junction bases numbered 4, after V lost 6 bases and J lost 2 bases. CDR3 length: 15 amino acids. Germline assignment: CDR1 SGHTA and CDR2 FQGTGA. The CDR3 coding sequence is TGTGCCAGCAGGACTAGCGGGGGAGCTCAAGAGACCCAGTACTTC. Its translation: CASRTSGGAQETQYF. Supplemented by reference TRBV7-3 and TRBJ2-5, the full variable domain reads GAGVSQTPSNKVTEKGKYVELRCDPISGHTALYWYRQSLGQGPEFLIYFQGTGAADDSGLPNDRFFAVRPEGSVSTLKIQRTERGDSAVYLCASRTSGGAQETQYFGPGTRLLVL.

This clonotype was seen many times. The V call is TRBV5-1, the J call TRBJ2-6; D not resolved. The CDR3 contains 17 residues. Looked up from germline, CDR1 is SGHRS and CDR2 is YFSETQ. The V end lost 1 base, the J end lost 0 bases, and 11 bases lay between the germline ends. In DNA form, the CDR3 reads TGCGCCAGCAGCTTGACGATCCCCGGCTCTGGGGCCAACGTCCTGACTTTC. It encodes CASSLTIPGSGANVLTF.

This chain connects TRBV4-1 to TRBJ2-2, with unresolved D. The CDR3 totals 13 residues. Germline assignment: CDR1 MGHRA and CDR2 YSYEKL. The V end was cut by 1 base, the J end by 7 bases, with 7 bases between. The CDR3 coding sequence is TGCGCCAGCAGCCAAGTACACGGCGGGGAGCTGTTTTTT. The encoded protein is CASSQVHGGELFF.

This chain joins TRBV28 and TRBJ1-5; D gene unclear. Deletions cut 6 bases from V and 0 bases from J, with 6 bases between. The CDR3 covers 13 residues. In germline, CDR1 is MDHEN, CDR2 SYDVKM. The CDR3 coding sequence is TGTGCCAGCAGCCCCTATAGCAATCAGCCCCAGCATTTT. Translation: CASSPYSNQPQHF.